A selection of T cell receptor beta chains follows, all from one sample in a study of cytomegalovirus exposure and HLA in healthy donors. Clones were read by immunoSEQ multiplex PCR, and TCRdb kept only the in-frame ones, dropping some. The sample lists under 150,000 clones, roughly four fifths occurring once. Sample: PBMCs. Receptors were obtained from an older woman in good health and CMV-seronegative. CDR3s leave out the opening cysteine and the closing phenylalanine or tryptophan.

J gene,V gene,CDR3 protein
TRBJ2-1,TRBV27,ASRLAGGTGEQF
TRBJ2-7,TRBV19,ASSDPSGGFHEQY
TRBJ1-4,TRBV29-1,SVAQWGRHEKLF
TRBJ1-2,TRBV14,ASSQQTGRNYGYT
TRBJ2-3,TRBV2,ASESRGSTDTQY
TRBJ2-3,TRBV28,ASSPRTSGGLTDTQY
TRBJ2-1,TRBV9,ASSVEIVNEQF
TRBJ2-7,TRBV20-1,TTLLLKEQY
TRBJ2-3,TRBV27,ASSFASAFADTQY
TRBJ2-3,TRBV14,ASSQAYRGRWTGVTDTQY
TRBJ2-1,TRBV7-3,ASSLPSGGVNEQF
TRBJ2-2,TRBV4-1,ASSQEGLAGRNTGELF
TRBJ1-6,TRBV4-1,ASSHQGYDSPLH
TRBJ2-3,TRBV27,ASSFPSGTDTQY
TRBJ2-4,TRBV7-2,ASSPGGKNIQY